This TCR beta chain was recovered during a study of Ad26.COV2.S vaccination and SARS-CoV-2 variants. In its sample, this clone was seen once. Clones were sequenced by immunoSEQ multiplex PCR, and TCRdb holds only the in-frame ones, with some missing. The table has approximately 420,000 clones, 70% to 90% seen once. As for treatment: roughly 19 received Ad26.COV2.S at low or high dose, single or two shots; 5 received placebo; per-sample allocation not given. Sampling was performed 63 days after the first vaccine or placebo injection. V was pared by 8 bases and J by 7 bases, with 9 bases between. The length of the CDR3 is 12 residues. In germline, CDR1 is MNHEY, CDR2 SMNVEV (reference sequence).

The receptor was isolated from a person between 18 and 59 years old who received the Ad26.COV2.S COVID-19 vaccine or a placebo. This material consisted of peripheral blood, taken in a trial of Ad26.COV2.S vaccine versus placebo. J is TRBJ1-6 and V is TRBV27; unclear D gene. The CDR3 sequence is CASGMGNSPLHF. Here the CDR3 DNA reads TGTGCCAGCGGGATGGGCAATTCACCCCTCCACTTT.